The clone carrying this T cell receptor (beta chain) was recorded once. As yet, its antigen is unknown. This entry belongs to a study of cytomegalovirus exposure and HLA in healthy donors. Study information: An early release of data contained about 85 million unique TCRs, which came from HLA-typed donors.

Primers included in the PCR were 60 Vbeta and 13 Jbeta primers. Using immunoSEQ multiplex PCR, the repertoire was profiled, and TCRdb retains in-frame clones only, with some absent. This repertoire shows about 140,000 clones, around 79% found once; its top ten account for about 3%. Study results and limitations: Presence/absence results assume similar sequencing depth per donor, which may not hold. Later work associated roughly 15,000 TCR beta sequences with HLA alleles at 0.05 false discovery rate. Most TCR sequences were uncommon, yet certain public TCRs appeared in many donors.

The sequenced sample consisted of PBMCs. The source of this sequence is a female donor in good health and CMV-seronegative.

CDR3 nucleotide sequence: TGTGCCAGTAGTATAGGGGACAGGCGGCCGGGCTACACCTTC. Protein product: CASSIGDRRPGYTF. The chain employs TRBV19 and TRBJ1-2; TRBD1 aligns across 8 bases. CDR3 size: 14 residues. V was clipped by 1 base and J by 8 bases; unmatched bases: 6. Germline CDR1 LNHDA, CDR2 SQIVND (reference sequence).